This T cell receptor (beta chain) stems from a study of CD8 T cells in Susac syndrome. General study results and limits: An acknowledgment was made by the study that its TCR sequencing and HLA analysis involved relatively few individuals.

From germline, CDR1 is SQVTM and CDR2 ANQGSEA. The germline V and J ends were trimmed by 6 bases and 2 bases, with 19 bases remaining between them. This CDR3 contains 15 residues. About 0.45 to 1 ug RNA was reverse transcribed with random hexamers. Amplification of TCR beta CDR3 spanned 54 Vbeta and 13 Jbeta via immunoSEQ multiplex PCR. Using its own MiXCR run on the immunoSEQ multiplex PCR reads, TCRdb lists one record per CDR3 protein. Among approximately 170,000 distinct CDR3 sequences listed, roughly 94% were seen once. With regard to this clonotype: Its antigen is as yet unknown.

The chain links TRBV29-1 to TRBJ2-5; D unclear. The sample was CD4+ T cells from PBMCs. The receptor was derived from a human donor in good health. This chain's CDR3 is CSVAGPGSQQETQYF. For the CDR3, the DNA is TGCAGCGTCGCAGGTCCCGGGTCCCAACAAGAGACCCAGTACTTC.